This paragraph reports one T cell receptor beta chain. Produced via immunoSEQ multiplex PCR; TCRdb's table is partial and in-frame only. The data contain some 130,000 clones, just over 85% of them seen just once; the ten biggest clones take up about a fifth. Per the germline V gene, CDR1 is MNHEY and CDR2 is SVGAGI. The CDR3 runs 15 residues. The junction had 8 bases not matched to a gene; V was cut back by 7 bases and J by 4 bases. The data are from a study of T cell responses to AZD1222 COVID-19 vaccine. The sequence was collected from an adult in good health. This chain links TRBV6-5 with TRBJ2-2; 8 nucleotides align to TRBD2. The input for sequencing was peripheral blood, taken on day 0 of AZD1222 vaccination. The CDR3 sequence is CASTRGGGSTGELFF. CDR3 DNA sequence: TGTGCCAGCACCCGGGGGGGAGGAAGCACCGGGGAGCTGTTTTTT.